This T cell receptor beta chain was profiled in a study of neurological immune-mediated disorders. The study, taken as a whole, reports: Association of the multiple sclerosis repertoire cluster with clinical or MRI features was not observed for any feature.

This clonotype was seen at least ten times. Its antigen remains unidentified. A single record per CDR3 protein comes from TCRdb applying MiXCR to the 5' RACE reads. The sample contains almost 85,000 distinct CDR3 sequences, just over 2.5% of which appear only once. CDR1 is KGHDR and CDR2 is SFDVKD in the germline V gene. The CDR3 consists of 15 residues. Trimming took 7 bases from V and 0 from J, leaving 15 bases between them. Sample: PBMCs. The chain is built from TRBV24-1 and TRBJ2-7, with D possibly TRBD2 on 6 matching bases. The sequence derives from a woman under 40 with multiple sclerosis. The CDR3 here is CATSPKDGSSYEQYF. The CDR3 DNA sequence: TGTGCCACCAGCCCTAAGGACGGGAGCTCCTACGAGCAGTACTTC.